Each of the 20 T cell receptor beta chains below was sequenced from the same sample in a study of T cells in Graves' hyperthyroidism and ophthalmopathy. Amplification of TCR beta CDR3 regions was performed using RNA transcripts as template. With the HTBI primer set, the TCR CDR3 went through a first round of RT-PCR. TCRdb fed the multiplex PCR reads into MiXCR, producing one record per CDR3 protein. The sample has around 400,000 distinct CDR3 sequences; roughly 15% are singletons. Input material: blood. The receptors originated from an older woman with Graves' ophthalmopathy.

In its sample, this clonotype was seen many times. V gene TRBV14 combines with J gene TRBJ2-1, with 10 bases fitting TRBD2. Germline V CDR1 and CDR2: SGHDN, FVKESK. This CDR3 spans 16 amino acids. The V segment lost 3 bases and the J segment 7 bases; nucleotides outside the gene matches: 9. CDR3: CASSQRVGAGGNEQFF. For the CDR3, the DNA is TGTGCCAGCAGCCAGAGAGTTGGAGCGGGAGGGAATGAGCAGTTCTTC.

This clonotype was found many times. This rearrangement joins TRBV12-3 or TRBV12-4 to TRBJ1-5, with D perhaps TRBD1 (5 bases). This CDR3 spans 14 amino acids. Deletions cut 3 bases from V and 6 bases from J, with 12 bases between. CDR3 nucleotides: TGTGCCAGCAGTTTGGGAAGGAGGGGTCAGCCCCAGCATTTT. Encoded protein: CASSLGRRGQPQHF.

The chain links TRBV5-1 to TRBJ2-7; D is unclear. The V end lost 4 bases, the J end lost 2 bases, and 13 bases lay between the germline ends. CDR1 SGHRS and CDR2 YFSETQ come from the germline V gene. The CDR3 consists of 14 residues. The CDR3 protein is CASSLLTDPYEQYF. DNA of the CDR3: TGCGCCAGCAGCCTCCTTACAGATCCCTACGAGCAGTACTTC.

This clonotype appeared a few times. J is TRBJ2-3 and V is TRBV10-1; 7 nucleotides line up with TRBD1. This CDR3 comprises 15 residues. CDR1 is WNHNN and CDR2 is SYGVQD in the germline V gene (reference sequence). V shed 0 bases, J shed 0 bases, and the junction held 0 bases outside the gene matches. DNA of the CDR3: TGCGCCAGCAGTGAGTCACAGGGGAGCACAGATACGCAGTATTTT. Protein: CASSESQGSTDTQYF.

This clonotype occurred many times. V usage is TRBV3-1 and J usage is TRBJ1-2; 8 bases line up with TRBD1. Germline values: CDR1 LGHDT, CDR2 YNNKEL (reference sequence). This CDR3 comprises 18 residues. Trimming removed 3 bases from V and 1 base from J; junction bases left unmatched: 13. The CDR3 DNA reads TGTGCCAGCAGCCATTTAGACAGGGGCCTCCTTAGTAACTATGGCTACACCTTC. Translated: CASSHLDRGLLSNYGYTF.

In this sample, this clonotype turned up many times. The chain has TRBV28 and TRBJ2-1; TRBD2 is a possible D gene (5 bases). The CDR3 has 15 amino acids. The ends were cut back, 2 bases at V and 8 bases at J, with 16 bases in the middle. Germline lookup yields CDR1 MDHEN and CDR2 SYDVKM. CDR3 protein: CASSLAPRSSHEQFF. CDR3 DNA sequence: TGTGCCAGCAGTTTAGCCCCTCGTTCTAGCCATGAGCAGTTCTTC.

The rearrangement uses TRBV27 and TRBJ1-5; TRBD1 might be the D (5 bases). The CDR3 runs to 15 residues. V was pared by 2 bases and J by 2 bases, with 10 bases between. Germline CDR1 reads MNHEY; CDR2 reads SMNVEV (reference sequence). The CDR3 DNA reads as TGTGCCAGCAGTTTAAAAGGGGCGGGCAATCAGCCCCAGCATTTT. Amino acid sequence: CASSLKGAGNQPQHF.

The J gene is TRBJ2-1, the V gene TRBV2; 9 positions agree with TRBD2. This CDR3 comprises 16 residues. Trimming at V came to 5 bases and at J to 7 bases, leaving 12 bases not matched to a gene. Germline V gives CDR1 SNHLY, CDR2 FYNNEI. CDR3 residues: CASSPRGGRATNEQFF. The CDR3 DNA reads TGTGCCAGCAGTCCAAGAGGCGGGAGGGCCACAAATGAGCAGTTCTTC.

The CDR3 DNA is TGTGCCAGTAAGGATAACTCCTACAATGAGCAGTTCTTC. It translates to CASKDNSYNEQFF. This sequence joins TRBV19 and TRBJ2-1; no clear D. Trimming cost V 7 bases and J 0 bases, with 7 bases left between them. This CDR3 has 13 residues. CDR1 is LNHDA, CDR2 SQIVND, per germline (reference sequence).

This clonotype was counted ten times or more. This chain joins TRBV27 and TRBJ1-1; D is undetermined. This CDR3 spans 15 amino acids. Trimming removed 7 bases at V and 0 bases at J, with 15 bases between. Germline CDR1 reads MNHEY; CDR2 reads SMNVEV (reference sequence). DNA of the CDR3: TGTGCCAGCACCCCCCGAAAGTCGGTGAACACTGAAGCTTTCTTT. This translates into CASTPRKSVNTEAFF.

The chain couples TRBV4-1 to TRBJ2-7; D is uncertain. The CDR3 runs to 14 residues. Trimming shortened V by 4 bases and J by 3 bases, and 13 bases separated the two germline ends. Germline lookup yields CDR1 MGHRA and CDR2 YSYEKL. The CDR3 bases are TGCGCCAGCAGCCCCCGGGCCTCAATCTACGAGCAGTACTTC. Residues: CASSPRASIYEQYF.

Ten or more counts support this clonotype. This sequence joins TRBV5-1 and TRBJ2-5; no reliable D call. This CDR3 spans 13 amino acids. V lost 2 bases, J lost 4 bases, and 9 bases lay in between. Germline V gene sequence: CDR1 SGHRS, CDR2 YFSETQ. The CDR3 sequence: CASSLGIGETQYF. The CDR3 DNA sequence: TGCGCCAGCAGCTTAGGAATAGGAGAGACCCAGTACTTC.

This clonotype was observed many times. V and J are TRBV20-1 and TRBJ1-4; 8 bases agree with TRBD1. The CDR3 has 13 amino acids. Germline V CDR1 and CDR2: DFQATT, SNEGSKA (reference sequence). In DNA form, the CDR3 reads TGCAGGGCCCGAACGGACAGGGAGGAAAAACTGTTTTTT. It yields the protein CRARTDREEKLFF.

Concerning this clonotype: A single base separates this from a much larger clone, so it may be a read error. V gene TRBV29-1 combines with J gene TRBJ2-7; 11 nucleotides agree with TRBD1. This CDR3 is built from 13 residues. The germline CDR1 and CDR2 sequences are SQVTM and ANQGSEA. V dropped 6 bases and J dropped 6; count of bases not matched to a gene: 7. The CDR3 coding sequence is TGCAGCGTCGGACAGGGGGCATTGAGCGAGCAGTACTTC. Its translation is CSVGQGALSEQYF.

This clonotype was recorded at least ten times. V usage is TRBV3-1 and J usage is TRBJ1-1; D remains ambiguous. The CDR3 consists of 13 residues. CDR1 is LGHDT and CDR2 is YNNKEL in the germline V gene (reference sequence). Trimming took off 0 bases at V and 10 bases at J, with 12 bases between the two ends. The CDR3 reads CASSQDRGRAAFF. CDR3 sequence (DNA): TGTGCCAGCAGCCAAGATAGAGGGAGGGCAGCTTTCTTT.

This clonotype came up many times. This chain connects TRBV6-1 to TRBJ2-3; D unclear. Trimming left V 6 bases short and J 6 bases short, with 10 bases between. Germline V gives CDR1 MNHNS, CDR2 SASEGT. This CDR3 has 12 residues. CDR3 region: CASRDLRDTQYF. The CDR3 DNA follows: TGTGCCAGCAGGGACCTGCGGGATACGCAGTATTTT.

This clonotype was detected many times. J is TRBJ2-3 and V is TRBV3-1; 8 bases are shared with TRBD2. This CDR3 has 16 residues. The V segment lost 3 bases and the J segment 4 bases; nucleotides outside the gene matches: 9. Germline V gives CDR1 LGHDT, CDR2 YNNKEL (reference sequence). CDR3 DNA sequence: TGTGCCAGCAGCCATAAAGCGGGGGTCGTGTCAGATACGCAGTATTTT. Encoded protein: CASSHKAGVVSDTQYF.

This clonotype was recorded at least ten times. J is TRBJ2-1 and V is TRBV28, with TRBD2 matching over 8 bases. The CDR3 has 14 residues. The germline V gene has CDR1 MDHEN and CDR2 SYDVKM. The V and J ends lost 3 bases and 7 bases, in that order; junction bases with no gene match: 5. CDR3 bases: TGTGCCAGCAGTTTTTCGGGAGGGCGAAATGAGCAGTTCTTC. Its translation is CASSFSGGRNEQFF.

This clonotype was detected many times. This chain joins TRBV24-1 and TRBJ2-5, with 8 nucleotides matching TRBD1. The CDR3 extends over 17 amino acids. J lost 5 bases, V lost 4 bases, and 14 bases had no gene match. Germline V gene sequence: CDR1 KGHDR, CDR2 SFDVKD. The chain's CDR3 is CATSDPTGTGGRETQYF. CDR3 bases: TGTGCCACCAGTGACCCGACGGGAACAGGGGGAAGGGAGACCCAGTACTTC.

This clonotype was detected ten times or more. The J gene is TRBJ2-1, the V gene TRBV6-1, with D perhaps matching TRBD2 (6 bases). The CDR3 spans 12 residues. Trimming took 4 bases from V and 9 from J, leaving 10 bases between them. The germline V gene encodes CDR1 MNHNS and CDR2 SASEGT. The CDR3 reads CASSVVGGEQFF. The CDR3 coding sequence is TGTGCCAGCAGTGTGGTGGGAGGTGAGCAGTTCTTC.